This is a list of T cell receptor beta chains from one sample in a study of blood T cell repertoires in COVID-19. Method: immunoSEQ multiplex PCR; TCRdb's copy keeps in-frame clones and lacks some. The sample has tens of thousands of clones, roughly four fifths seen once. The material sequenced was peripheral blood. The receptors derive from a man between 65 and 79 years old with active or convalescent COVID-19. Both conserved end residues are part of each CDR3. Fields, in order: V gene, J gene, D gene, clone size, CDR3 protein, CDR3 DNA. D genes are given only for firm matches. Clone size appears in some rows only: once, few, many, or a class for an expanded clone.

V: TRBV6-2/TRBV6-3
J: TRBJ2-7
D: NA
size: NA
CDR3: CASSYQNSYEQYF
DNA: TGTGCCAGCAGTTACCAGAACTCCTACGAGCAGTACTTC

V: TRBV7-9
J: TRBJ2-7
D: NA
size: NA
CDR3: CASSFPTPGRVQYF
DNA: TGTGCCAGCAGCTTCCCTACACCTGGCAGGGTGCAGTACTTC

V: TRBV29-1
J: TRBJ2-3
D: TRBD2
size: once
CDR3: CSVARLAGGPGTDTQYF
DNA: TGCAGCGTTGCTCGACTAGCGGGGGGGCCCGGCACAGATACGCAGTATTTT

V: TRBV9
J: TRBJ1-6
D: NA
size: few
CDR3: CASSVRSPGGLGSPLHF
DNA: TGTGCCAGCAGCGTAAGAAGTCCGGGGGGGCTAGGATCACCCCTCCACTTT

V: TRBV9
J: TRBJ1-1
D: NA
size: NA
CDR3: CASSVGQTNTEAFF
DNA: TGTGCCAGCAGCGTAGGACAGACCAACACTGAAGCTTTCTTT

V: TRBV10-1
J: TRBJ1-6
D: NA
size: NA
CDR3: CASSTGNNSPLHF
DNA: TGCGCCAGCAGTACAGGGAATAATTCACCCCTCCACTTT

V: TRBV10-3
J: TRBJ1-2
D: NA
size: few
CDR3: CAISGLADYGYTF
DNA: TGTGCCATCAGTGGATTGGCAGACTATGGCTACACCTTC

V: TRBV3-1/TRBV3-2
J: TRBJ2-7
D: TRBD1
size: NA
CDR3: CASSYWTGMGEQYF
DNA: TGTGCCAGCAGCTACTGGACAGGGATGGGCGAGCAGTACTTC

V: TRBV29-1
J: TRBJ1-1
D: NA
size: NA
CDR3: CSVAEGPHTEAFF
DNA: TGCAGCGTTGCGGAGGGGCCGCACACTGAAGCTTTCTTT

V: TRBV9
J: TRBJ2-3
D: NA
size: NA
CDR3: CASSVPGTNTQYF
DNA: TGTGCCAGCAGCGTTCCAGGGACAAATACGCAGTATTTT

V: TRBV19
J: TRBJ1-2
D: NA
size: NA
CDR3: CASSIDHGTQYGRVGTNYGYTF
DNA: TGTGCCAGTAGTATAGACCACGGGACTCAATACGGACGTGTCGGGACTAACTATGGCTACACCTTC

V: TRBV4-2
J: TRBJ1-5
D: NA
size: few
CDR3: CASSQYRGGIQPQHF
DNA: TGTGCCAGCAGCCAGTACCGGGGGGGGATTCAGCCCCAGCATTTT

V: TRBV29-1
J: TRBJ1-1
D: NA
size: NA
CDR3: CSVDGQANTEAFF
DNA: TGCAGCGTTGACGGTCAGGCGAACACTGAAGCTTTCTTT

V: TRBV6-2/TRBV6-3
J: TRBJ1-5
D: TRBD1
size: NA
CDR3: CASSLDRAYSNQPQHF
DNA: TGTGCCAGCAGTTTGGACAGGGCGTATAGCAATCAGCCCCAGCATTTT

V: TRBV11-3
J: TRBJ2-3
D: TRBD2
size: NA
CDR3: CASTRRRGAITQYF
DNA: TGTGCCAGCACTCGACGGCGGGGGGCGATAACGCAGTATTTT

V: TRBV5-1
J: TRBJ2-1
D: TRBD2
size: NA
CDR3: CASSGGLAGPNEQFF
DNA: TGCGCCAGCAGCGGGGGACTAGCGGGACCTAATGAGCAGTTCTTC

V: TRBV3-1/TRBV3-2
J: TRBJ1-1
D: NA
size: once
CDR3: CASSLLVRNTEAFF
DNA: TGTGCCAGCAGCTTGTTGGTGCGGAACACTGAAGCTTTCTTT

V: TRBV5-4
J: TRBJ2-3
D: NA
size: NA
CDR3: CASSRVGGGNTDTQYF
DNA: TGTGCCAGCAGCCGCGTGGGAGGGGGAAACACAGATACGCAGTATTTT

V: TRBV4-1
J: TRBJ1-1
D: NA
size: NA
CDR3: CASSQVSPGRTEAFF
DNA: TGCGCCAGCAGCCAAGTCTCCCCTGGTCGGACTGAAGCTTTCTTT

V: TRBV5-1
J: TRBJ1-4
D: NA
size: NA
CDR3: CASSSRESTNEKLFF
DNA: TGCGCCAGCAGCTCCCGGGAATCAACTAATGAAAAACTGTTTTTT

V: TRBV2
J: TRBJ1-2
D: TRBD1
size: NA
CDR3: CASTGGGFNYGYTF
DNA: TGTGCCAGCACCGGAGGGGGCTTTAACTATGGCTACACCTTC

V: TRBV11-3
J: TRBJ1-2
D: NA
size: NA
CDR3: CASSINNPQGGYYGYTF
DNA: TGTGCCAGCAGCATAAACAACCCGCAGGGTGGGTACTATGGCTACACCTTC

V: TRBV6-5
J: TRBJ1-1
D: NA
size: few
CDR3: CASSFDSANTEAFF
DNA: TGTGCCAGCAGCTTCGACAGCGCGAACACTGAAGCTTTCTTT

V: TRBV30
J: TRBJ2-2
D: TRBD1
size: NA
CDR3: CAWIGQANTGELFF
DNA: TGTGCCTGGATCGGACAGGCCAACACCGGGGAGCTGTTTTTT

V: TRBV30
J: TRBJ2-7
D: NA
size: few
CDR3: CAWSRGPSLEQYF
DNA: TGTGCCTGGAGTAGGGGCCCCTCGTTGGAGCAGTACTTC

V: TRBV18
J: TRBJ1-1
D: NA
size: NA
CDR3: CASSSGGNTEAFF
DNA: TGTGCCAGCTCGAGTGGCGGGAACACTGAAGCTTTCTTT

V: TRBV28
J: TRBJ2-5
D: TRBD1
size: NA
CDR3: CALGDRVAQETQYF
DNA: TGTGCTTTAGGGGACAGGGTGGCCCAAGAGACCCAGTACTTC

V: TRBV3-1/TRBV3-2
J: TRBJ1-4
D: TRBD1
size: NA
CDR3: CASGSRDRGQWLFF
DNA: TGTGCCAGCGGGTCCCGGGACAGGGGGCAGTGGCTGTTTTTT

V: TRBV3-1/TRBV3-2
J: TRBJ1-1
D: NA
size: NA
CDR3: CASSQEEGMSAFF
DNA: TGTGCCAGCAGCCAGGAGGAGGGGATGTCTGCTTTCTTT

V: TRBV9
J: TRBJ1-5
D: NA
size: NA
CDR3: CASSPSGSQPQHF
DNA: TGTGCCAGCAGCCCAAGTGGGAGTCAGCCCCAGCATTTT

V: TRBV2
J: TRBJ2-7
D: NA
size: NA
CDR3: CASSVREAGEQYF
DNA: TGTGCCAGCAGTGTTAGGGAGGCGGGCGAGCAGTACTTC

V: TRBV19
J: TRBJ2-2
D: TRBD1
size: once
CDR3: CASSSGQGQRGPTGELFF
DNA: TGTGCCAGTAGTAGCGGACAGGGGCAGAGGGGGCCCACCGGGGAGCTGTTTTTT

V: TRBV11-2
J: TRBJ2-1
D: TRBD1
size: few
CDR3: CASSLHRTGEYEQFF
DNA: TGTGCCAGCAGCTTACACCGGACAGGAGAATATGAGCAGTTCTTC

V: TRBV5-1
J: TRBJ1-2
D: TRBD1
size: few
CDR3: CASSLGAGGPTSNYGYTF
DNA: TGCGCCAGCAGCTTGGGGGCAGGGGGCCCTACTTCTAACTATGGCTACACCTTC

V: TRBV11-2
J: TRBJ2-5
D: TRBD2
size: once
CDR3: CASSLGLAGGAMETQYF
DNA: TGTGCCAGCAGCCTCGGACTAGCGGGGGGGGCGATGGAGACCCAGTACTTC

V: TRBV19
J: TRBJ2-7
D: NA
size: NA
CDR3: CARGGGRSSYEQYF
DNA: TGTGCCAGAGGGGGGGGCAGGAGCTCCTACGAGCAGTACTTC

V: TRBV19
J: TRBJ2-6
D: NA
size: once
CDR3: CASSIPRLSGANVLTF
DNA: TGTGCCAGTAGTATACCCAGGCTCTCTGGGGCCAACGTCCTGACTTTC

V: TRBV5-1
J: TRBJ2-7
D: NA
size: NA
CDR3: CASSLSVSYEQYF
DNA: TGCGCCAGCAGCTTATCGGTTTCCTACGAGCAGTACTTC

V: TRBV19
J: TRBJ2-7
D: TRBD2
size: NA
CDR3: CASSSGGFYEQYF
DNA: TGTGCCAGTAGTTCGGGGGGATTTTACGAGCAGTACTTC

V: TRBV23-1
J: TRBJ2-5
D: TRBD1
size: few
CDR3: CASSQSSGQKETQYF
DNA: TGCGCCAGCAGTCAATCCTCGGGACAGAAAGAGACCCAGTACTTC

V: TRBV7-9
J: TRBJ1-6
D: NA
size: many
CDR3: CASSSNRVSGSPLHF
DNA: TGTGCCAGCAGCTCGAACAGGGTCTCCGGTTCACCCCTCCACTTT

V: TRBV27
J: TRBJ2-2
D: NA
size: NA
CDR3: CASSTFRGRAGELFF
DNA: TGTGCCAGCAGTACGTTCCGGGGTCGCGCCGGGGAGCTGTTTTTT

V: TRBV4-1
J: TRBJ1-2
D: TRBD1
size: few
CDR3: CASSLGQGGSNYGYTF
DNA: TGCGCCAGCAGCCTAGGACAGGGAGGCTCTAACTATGGCTACACCTTC

V: TRBV28
J: TRBJ2-7
D: TRBD1
size: NA
CDR3: CASSSDREYF
DNA: TGTGCCAGCAGCAGCGACAGGGAGTACTTC

V: TRBV6-1
J: TRBJ1-5
D: TRBD1
size: NA
CDR3: CASSEGQGGQPQHF
DNA: TGTGCCAGCAGTGAAGGACAGGGAGGTCAGCCCCAGCATTTT

V: TRBV5-4
J: TRBJ1-6
D: NA
size: NA
CDR3: CASSFQDYNSPLHF
DNA: TGTGCCAGCAGCTTCCAGGACTATAATTCACCCCTCCACTTT

V: TRBV28
J: TRBJ1-5
D: TRBD1
size: NA
CDR3: CASLGTGGGQPQHF
DNA: TGTGCCAGCCTCGGTACAGGGGGCGGTCAGCCCCAGCATTTT

V: TRBV5-4
J: TRBJ2-1
D: TRBD2
size: NA
CDR3: CASSFRLAANNEQFF
DNA: TGTGCCAGCAGCTTTCGACTAGCGGCGAACAATGAGCAGTTCTTC

V: TRBV7-6
J: TRBJ2-7
D: NA
size: NA
CDR3: CASSSRGGRGLFPEQYF
DNA: TGTGCCAGCAGCTCTAGGGGGGGCAGGGGGCTCTTTCCCGAGCAGTACTTC

V: TRBV21-1
J: TRBJ2-7
D: NA
size: few
CDR3: CASILAVAYEQYF
DNA: TGTGCCAGCATACTGGCGGTCGCCTACGAGCAGTACTTC